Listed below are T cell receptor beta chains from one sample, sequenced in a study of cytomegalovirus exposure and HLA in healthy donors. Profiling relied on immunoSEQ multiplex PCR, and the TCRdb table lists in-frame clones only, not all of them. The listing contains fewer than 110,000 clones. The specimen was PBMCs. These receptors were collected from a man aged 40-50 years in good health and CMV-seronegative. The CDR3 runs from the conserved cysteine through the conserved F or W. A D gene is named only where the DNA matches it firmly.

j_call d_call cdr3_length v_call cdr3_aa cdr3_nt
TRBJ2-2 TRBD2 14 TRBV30 CAWSIRGGAGELFF TGTGCCTGGTCCATACGGGGGGGGGCTGGGGAGCTGTTTTTT
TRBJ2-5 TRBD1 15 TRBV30 CAWSMGQGMQETQYF TGTGCCTGGAGTATGGGACAGGGGATGCAAGAGACCCAGTACTTC
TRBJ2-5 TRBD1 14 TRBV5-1 CASSLGGSQETQYF TGCGCCAGCAGCTTAGGGGGCTCTCAAGAGACCCAGTACTTC
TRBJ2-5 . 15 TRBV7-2 CASNREGHPGETQYF TGTGCCAGCAACCGAGAGGGACACCCTGGGGAGACCCAGTACTTC
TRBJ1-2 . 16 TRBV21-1 CASSLWDRSTNYGYTF TGTGCCAGCAGCTTATGGGACAGGAGCACTAACTATGGCTACACCTTC
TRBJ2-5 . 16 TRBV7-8 CASSFRGTHNQETQYF TGTGCCAGCAGCTTTCGGGGGACGCATAACCAAGAGACCCAGTACTTC
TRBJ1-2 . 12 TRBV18 CASSWQGNGYTF TGTGCCAGCTCATGGCAGGGGAATGGCTACACCTTC
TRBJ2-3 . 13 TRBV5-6 CASSLSGTDTQYF TGTGCCAGCAGCTTAAGCGGCACAGATACGCAGTATTTT
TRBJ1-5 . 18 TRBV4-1 CASSQESSGARIDQPQHF TGCGCCAGCAGCCAAGAATCTTCAGGGGCACGAATTGATCAGCCCCAGCATTTT
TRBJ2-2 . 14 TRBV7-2 CASSFTVQGGELFF TGTGCCAGCAGCTTTACAGTACAGGGCGGGGAGCTGTTTTTT
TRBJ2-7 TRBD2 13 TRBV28 CASIASGSYEQYF TGTGCCAGCATTGCTAGCGGTAGCTACGAGCAGTACTTC
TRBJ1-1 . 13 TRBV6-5 CASRKQDPFEAFF TGTGCCAGCAGGAAACAGGATCCTTTTGAAGCTTTCTTT
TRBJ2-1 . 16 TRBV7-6 CASSTPSGSLDNEQFF TGTGCCAGCAGCACACCATCAGGGTCCCTTGACAATGAGCAGTTCTTC
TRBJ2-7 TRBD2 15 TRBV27 CASSERLAGAYEQYF TGTGCCAGCAGCGAACGACTAGCGGGGGCATACGAGCAGTACTTC
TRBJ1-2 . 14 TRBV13 CASRLGGGHYGYTF TGTGCCAGCAGACTGGGGGGGGGACACTATGGCTACACCTTC
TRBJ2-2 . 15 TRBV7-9 CASSLVQANTGELFF TGTGCCAGCAGCTTAGTACAGGCGAACACCGGGGAGCTGTTTTTT
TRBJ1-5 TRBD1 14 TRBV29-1 CSVYTGVGNQPQHF TGCAGCGTTTACACAGGGGTGGGCAATCAGCCCCAGCATTTT
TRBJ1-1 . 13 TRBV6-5 CASREGLSTEAFF TGTGCCAGCAGGGAGGGACTTAGCACTGAAGCTTTCTTT
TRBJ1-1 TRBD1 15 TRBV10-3 CAISEGAGQAIEAFF TGTGCCATCAGTGAGGGGGCTGGACAGGCCATTGAAGCTTTCTTT
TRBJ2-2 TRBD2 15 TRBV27 CASRLAGGYTGELFF TGTGCCAGCCGTCTAGCGGGAGGGTACACCGGGGAGCTGTTTTTT
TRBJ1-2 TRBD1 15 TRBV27 CASSSTNDRGKGYTF TGTGCCAGCAGTTCTACCAACGACAGGGGAAAGGGCTACACCTTC
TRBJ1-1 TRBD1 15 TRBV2 CARGGQGAGNTEAFF TGTGCCAGGGGGGGACAGGGGGCGGGAAACACTGAAGCTTTCTTT
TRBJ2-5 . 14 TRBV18 CASSPLGSQETQYF TGTGCCAGCTCACCACTCGGGTCTCAAGAGACCCAGTACTTC
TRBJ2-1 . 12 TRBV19 CASSKQDREQFF TGTGCCAGTAGTAAACAGGACAGAGAGCAGTTCTTC
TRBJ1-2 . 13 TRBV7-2 CASSSDRPYGYTF TGTGCCAGCAGCTCCGACAGACCCTATGGCTACACCTTC
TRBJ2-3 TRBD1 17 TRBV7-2 CASSPWAGTGMADTQYF TGTGCCAGCAGCCCCTGGGCGGGGACAGGGATGGCAGATACGCAGTATTTT
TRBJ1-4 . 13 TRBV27 CASSLTAREKLFF TGTGCCAGCAGTTTAACAGCACGGGAAAAACTGTTTTTT
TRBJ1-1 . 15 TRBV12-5 CASGLVVGGSAEAFF TGTGCTAGTGGTTTGGTAGTAGGAGGGTCCGCTGAAGCTTTCTTT
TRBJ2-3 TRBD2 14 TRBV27 CASSPTSGGDTQYF TGTGCCAGCAGTCCAACTAGCGGGGGGGATACGCAGTATTTT
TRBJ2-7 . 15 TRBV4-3 CASSRSVAGPYEQYF TGCGCCAGCAGCCGCTCGGTGGCAGGGCCCTACGAGCAGTACTTC
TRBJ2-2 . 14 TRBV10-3 CANRPSGSTGELFF TGTGCCAACCGACCCTCGGGGAGCACCGGGGAGCTGTTTTTT
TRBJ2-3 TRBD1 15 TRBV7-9 CASSLGTVATDTQYF TGTGCCAGCAGCCTGGGGACAGTTGCAACAGATACGCAGTATTTT
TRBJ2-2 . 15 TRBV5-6 CASSFGGPNTGELFF TGTGCCAGCAGCTTCGGGGGGCCGAACACCGGGGAGCTGTTTTTT
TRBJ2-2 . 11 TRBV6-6 CASNDRWELFF TGTGCCAGCAACGACAGGTGGGAGCTGTTTTTT
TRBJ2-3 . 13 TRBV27 CASSFTWTDTQYF TGTGCCAGCAGTTTCACTTGGACAGATACGCAGTATTTT
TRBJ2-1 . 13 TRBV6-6 CASSPTRHNEQFF TGTGCCAGCAGCCCAACACGTCACAATGAGCAGTTCTTC
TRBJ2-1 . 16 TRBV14 CASSAVGLASGNEQFF TGTGCCAGCAGCGCGGTAGGGCTAGCCTCGGGTAATGAGCAGTTCTTC
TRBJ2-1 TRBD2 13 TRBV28 CASRAGGPGEQFF TGTGCCAGCAGAGCGGGAGGGCCCGGTGAGCAGTTCTTC
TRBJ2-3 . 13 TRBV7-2 CASARGRTDTQYF TGTGCCAGCGCCAGGGGAAGAACAGATACGCAGTATTTT
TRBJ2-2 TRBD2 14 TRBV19 CASHGLAGTGELFF TGTGCCAGCCACGGGCTAGCGGGGACCGGGGAGCTGTTTTTT
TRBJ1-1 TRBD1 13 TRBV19 CASLDRTYTEAFF TGTGCCAGTTTGGACAGGACTTACACTGAAGCTTTCTTT
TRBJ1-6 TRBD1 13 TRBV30 CAWSATGNSPLHF TGTGCCTGGAGTGCGACAGGGAATTCACCCCTCCACTTT
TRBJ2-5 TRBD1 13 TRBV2 CASSERGQETQYF TGTGCCAGCAGTGAAAGGGGGCAGGAGACCCAGTACTTC
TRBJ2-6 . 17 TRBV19 CASSPGTFRSGANVLTF TGTGCCAGTAGTCCAGGGACTTTCCGCTCTGGGGCCAACGTCCTGACTTTC
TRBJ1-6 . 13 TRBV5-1 CASSLGAGSPLHF TGCGCCAGCAGCTTGGGGGCAGGCTCACCCCTCCACTTT
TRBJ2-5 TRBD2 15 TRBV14 CASSQNSGRGETQYF TGTGCCAGCAGCCAAAATAGCGGGAGAGGGGAGACCCAGTACTTC
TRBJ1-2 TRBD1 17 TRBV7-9 CASSSLGQGTTNYGYTF TGTGCCAGCAGCTCCCTGGGACAGGGGACAACTAACTATGGCTACACCTTC
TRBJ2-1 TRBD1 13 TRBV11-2 CASSPGTGWGQFF TGTGCCAGCAGCCCAGGGACAGGGTGGGGGCAGTTCTTC
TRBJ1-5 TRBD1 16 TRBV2 CASARDSNYSNQPQHF TGTGCCAGCGCCCGGGACAGCAACTATAGCAATCAGCCCCAGCATTTT
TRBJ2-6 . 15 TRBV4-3 CASSRGGSGANVLTF TGCGCCAGCAGCCGTGGGGGGTCTGGGGCCAACGTCCTGACTTTC
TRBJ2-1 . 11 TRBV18 CASSPSGEQFF TGTGCCAGCTCACCTTCCGGTGAGCAGTTCTTC
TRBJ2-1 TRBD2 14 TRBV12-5 CASGTEGGVNEQFF TGTGCTAGTGGTACGGAGGGAGGGGTGAATGAGCAGTTCTTC
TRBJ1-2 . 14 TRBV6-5 CASSTQITNYGYTF TGTGCCAGCAGCACACAAATCACTAACTATGGCTACACCTTC